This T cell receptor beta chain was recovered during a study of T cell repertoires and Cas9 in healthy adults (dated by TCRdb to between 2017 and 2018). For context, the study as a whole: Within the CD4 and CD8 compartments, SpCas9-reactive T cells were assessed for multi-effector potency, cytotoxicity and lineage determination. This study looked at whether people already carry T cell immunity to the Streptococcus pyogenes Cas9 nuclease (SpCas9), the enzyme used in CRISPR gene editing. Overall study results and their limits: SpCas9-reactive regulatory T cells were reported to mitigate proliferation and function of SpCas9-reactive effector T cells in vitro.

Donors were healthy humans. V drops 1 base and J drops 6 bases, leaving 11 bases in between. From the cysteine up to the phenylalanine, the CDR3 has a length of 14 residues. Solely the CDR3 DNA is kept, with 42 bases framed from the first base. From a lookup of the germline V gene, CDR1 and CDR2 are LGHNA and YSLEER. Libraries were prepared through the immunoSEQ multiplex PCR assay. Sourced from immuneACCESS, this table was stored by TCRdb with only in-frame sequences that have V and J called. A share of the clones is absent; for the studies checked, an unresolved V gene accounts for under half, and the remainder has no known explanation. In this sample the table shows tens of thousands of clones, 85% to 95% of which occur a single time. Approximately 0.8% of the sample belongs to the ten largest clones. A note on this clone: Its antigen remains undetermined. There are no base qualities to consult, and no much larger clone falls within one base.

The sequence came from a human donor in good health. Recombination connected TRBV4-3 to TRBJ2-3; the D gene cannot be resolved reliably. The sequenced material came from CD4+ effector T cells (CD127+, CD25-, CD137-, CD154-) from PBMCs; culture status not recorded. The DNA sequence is TGCGCCAGCAGCCAAGTCTTGAGTTCGGATACGCAGTATTTT. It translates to CASSQVLSSDTQYF.